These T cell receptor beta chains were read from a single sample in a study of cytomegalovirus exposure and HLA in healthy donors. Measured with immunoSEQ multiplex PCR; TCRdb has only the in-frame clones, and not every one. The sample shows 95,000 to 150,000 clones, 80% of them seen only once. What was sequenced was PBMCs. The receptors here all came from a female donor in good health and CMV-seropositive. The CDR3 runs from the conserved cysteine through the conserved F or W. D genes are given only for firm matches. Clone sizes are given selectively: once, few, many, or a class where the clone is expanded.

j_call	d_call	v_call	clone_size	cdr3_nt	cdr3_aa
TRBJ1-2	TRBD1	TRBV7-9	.	TGTGCCAGCAGCCCGGGAGAGGGGACAGAGATCGGCTACACCTTC	CASSPGEGTEIGYTF
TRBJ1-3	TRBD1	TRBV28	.	TGTGCCAGCAGGACAGGGGGGTCTGGAAACACCATATATTTT	CASRTGGSGNTIYF
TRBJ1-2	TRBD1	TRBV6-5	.	TGTGCCAGCAGTTACTCGACCAGGGGGAGCGGCTACACCTTC	CASSYSTRGSGYTF
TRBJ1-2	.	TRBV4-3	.	TGCGCCAGCAGCCAGGATCTCCCACGGGGGGGACGGGACTATGGCTACACCTTC	CASSQDLPRGGRDYGYTF
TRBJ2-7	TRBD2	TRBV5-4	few	TGTGCCAGCAGCTTTGAGCGGGGGGGCGGGTACGAGCAGTACTTC	CASSFERGGGYEQYF
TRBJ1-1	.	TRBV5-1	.	TGCGCCAGCAGCTTGGTTGCTTTCGGGGTCACTGAAGCTTTCTTT	CASSLVAFGVTEAFF
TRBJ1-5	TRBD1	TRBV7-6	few	TGTGCCACCCCCCTTCCCCCGGGACAGGGGTGGTTGGGGGATCAGCCCCAGCATTTT	CATPLPPGQGWLGDQPQHF
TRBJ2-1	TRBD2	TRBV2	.	TGTGCCAGCAGTGAAGATGAGGGCGGGGGGGCCCCCAATGAGCAGTTCTTC	CASSEDEGGGAPNEQFF
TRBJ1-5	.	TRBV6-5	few	TGTGCCACCAAGAGGGGGACAACGAGCAATCAGCCCCAGCATTTT	CATKRGTTSNQPQHF
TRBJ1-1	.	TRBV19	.	TGTGCCAGTAGTATAGACTCAGAAACATACACTGAAGCTTTCTTT	CASSIDSETYTEAFF
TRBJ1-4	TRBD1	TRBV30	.	TGTGCCTGGATAGGGGACAGCCAAGAAAAACTGTTTTTT	CAWIGDSQEKLFF
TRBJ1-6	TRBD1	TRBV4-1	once	TGCGCCAGCAGCCAGTCCCCCGGGACAGGGGGAATGATAACTTCACCCCTCCACTTT	CASSQSPGTGGMITSPLHF
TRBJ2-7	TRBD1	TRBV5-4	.	TGTGCCAGCAGCACCGGGACAGGGATTTCCTACGAGCAGTACTTC	CASSTGTGISYEQYF
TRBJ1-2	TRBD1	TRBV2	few	TGTGCCAGCAATGGACAGGGACCTAACTATGGCTACACCTTC	CASNGQGPNYGYTF
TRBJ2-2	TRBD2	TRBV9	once	TGTGCCAGCAGCCCCCGACTAGCAGGTACCGGGGAGCTGTTTTTT	CASSPRLAGTGELFF
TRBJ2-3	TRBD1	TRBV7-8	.	TGTGCCAGCAGCTTGAGACCGGGACAGGGGCGCGCAGATACGCAGTATTTT	CASSLRPGQGRADTQYF
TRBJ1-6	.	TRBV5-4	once	TGTGCCAGCAGCTTGGCCGGGAATAATTCACCCCTCCACTTT	CASSLAGNNSPLHF
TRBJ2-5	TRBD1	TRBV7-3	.	TGTGCCAGCAGCTTAAGCAGGGGGCAAGAGACCCAGTACTTC	CASSLSRGQETQYF
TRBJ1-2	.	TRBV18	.	TGTGCCAGCTCACCAGCGATGGGGCCCCCCTATGGCTACACCTTC	CASSPAMGPPYGYTF
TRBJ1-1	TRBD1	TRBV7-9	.	TGTGCCAGCAGCTTCCCCACAGGGGGAGGCACTGAAGCTTTCTTT	CASSFPTGGGTEAFF
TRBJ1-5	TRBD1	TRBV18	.	TGTGCCAGCTCACGATCCGGGACAGGGGGCAATCAGCCCCAGCATTTT	CASSRSGTGGNQPQHF
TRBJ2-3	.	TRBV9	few	TGTGCCAGCAGCGTAGAGCAGGGCATCACAGATACGCAGTATTTT	CASSVEQGITDTQYF
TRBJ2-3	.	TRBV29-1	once	TGCAGCGTTGGGTCCTACACAGATACGCAGTATTTT	CSVGSYTDTQYF